These T cell receptor beta chains were read from a single sample in a study of CD8 T cells in ankylosing spondylitis. TCRdb re-called the 5' RACE reads with MiXCR, one entry per CDR3 protein. The table has 350,000 or so distinct CDR3 sequences, under 15% seen once. The specimen was blood, either unsorted or a sorted T cell fraction (not recorded which). These receptors all come from a male donor with ankylosing spondylitis or in good health (not recorded which). Both conserved end residues are part of each CDR3. A D gene is named only where the DNA matches it firmly. The size field is filled for only some rows; it gives once, few, many or a size class.

j_gene: TRBJ2-5; abundance: once; d_gene: TRBD1; v_gene: TRBV7-2; CDR3aa: CASSPGDRFGETQYF; CDR3nt: TGTGCCAGCAGCCCAGGGGACAGGTTTGGGGAGACCCAGTACTTC
j_gene: TRBJ1-1; abundance: few; d_gene: NA; v_gene: TRBV20-1; CDR3aa: CSARDRAPNTEAFF; CDR3nt: TGCAGTGCTAGAGATAGGGCTCCGAACACTGAAGCTTTCTTT
j_gene: TRBJ1-2; abundance: NA; d_gene: TRBD1; v_gene: TRBV6-1; CDR3aa: CASSEAYVAGGSYGYTF; CDR3nt: TGTGCCAGCAGTGAAGCTTATGTGGCAGGGGGCTCCTATGGCTACACCTTC
j_gene: TRBJ1-2; abundance: NA; d_gene: TRBD1; v_gene: TRBV20-1; CDR3aa: CSARDQQGGGYTF; CDR3nt: TGCAGTGCTAGAGATCAACAGGGGGGTGGCTACACCTTC
j_gene: TRBJ1-1; abundance: NA; d_gene: TRBD1; v_gene: TRBV30; CDR3aa: CAWSANLGGYTEAFF; CDR3nt: TGTGCCTGGAGTGCAAACCTAGGGGGCTACACTGAAGCTTTCTTT
j_gene: TRBJ2-3; abundance: many; d_gene: NA; v_gene: TRBV28; CDR3aa: CASTRRTALTDTQYF; CDR3nt: TGTGCCAGCACCCGCCGGACAGCCCTAACAGATACGCAGTATTTT
j_gene: TRBJ2-7; abundance: few; d_gene: NA; v_gene: TRBV7-9; CDR3aa: CASSPGWGEQYF; CDR3nt: TGTGCCAGCAGCCCGGGATGGGGAGAGCAGTACTTC
j_gene: TRBJ1-6; abundance: few; d_gene: NA; v_gene: TRBV20-1; CDR3aa: CSTSRGENNSPLHF; CDR3nt: TGCAGTACCAGCCGAGGCGAGAATAATTCACCCCTCCACTTT
j_gene: TRBJ2-1; abundance: many; d_gene: TRBD2; v_gene: TRBV28; CDR3aa: CASSPGSGRNEQFF; CDR3nt: TGTGCCAGCAGCCCTGGATCCGGGAGGAATGAGCAGTTCTTC
j_gene: TRBJ2-1; abundance: NA; d_gene: NA; v_gene: TRBV25-1; CDR3aa: CASSERGGETSYNEQFF; CDR3nt: TGTGCCAGCAGTGAACGGGGCGGGGAGACCTCCTACAATGAGCAGTTCTTC
j_gene: TRBJ2-3; abundance: many; d_gene: TRBD1; v_gene: TRBV12-3/TRBV12-4; CDR3aa: CASSFRDRPQADTQYF; CDR3nt: TGTGCCAGCAGTTTTCGGGACAGACCTCAGGCCGATACGCAGTATTTT
j_gene: TRBJ2-4; abundance: few; d_gene: NA; v_gene: TRBV6-1; CDR3aa: CASTTGRNGIQYF; CDR3nt: TGTGCCAGCACCACTGGGAGGAATGGCATTCAGTACTTC
j_gene: TRBJ2-1; abundance: many; d_gene: TRBD2; v_gene: TRBV4-1; CDR3aa: CASSQGRGTSGGRYNEQFF; CDR3nt: TGCGCCAGCAGCCAAGGAAGGGGAACTAGCGGGGGCCGGTACAATGAGCAGTTCTTC
j_gene: TRBJ2-3; abundance: few; d_gene: NA; v_gene: TRBV6-2/TRBV6-3; CDR3aa: CASSYRTQDTSTDTQYF; CDR3nt: TGTGCCAGCAGTTACAGGACCCAGGACACTAGCACAGATACGCAGTATTTT
j_gene: TRBJ1-1; abundance: many; d_gene: TRBD1; v_gene: TRBV29-1; CDR3aa: CSALASGGRNTEAFF; CDR3nt: TGCAGCGCCCTCGCATCAGGGGGAAGGAACACTGAAGCTTTCTTT
j_gene: TRBJ1-2; abundance: few; d_gene: TRBD1; v_gene: TRBV7-9; CDR3aa: CASQLMLGQNYGYTF; CDR3nt: TGTGCCAGCCAGCTTATGTTGGGACAGAACTATGGCTACACCTTC
j_gene: TRBJ2-3; abundance: NA; d_gene: NA; v_gene: TRBV15; CDR3aa: CATSRREFTDTQYF; CDR3nt: TGTGCCACCAGCCGTAGGGAGTTCACAGATACGCAGTATTTT
j_gene: TRBJ1-5; abundance: NA; d_gene: NA; v_gene: TRBV18; CDR3aa: CASSPATDQPQHF; CDR3nt: TGTGCCAGCTCACCGGCGACAGATCAGCCCCAGCATTTT
j_gene: TRBJ1-5; abundance: few; d_gene: NA; v_gene: TRBV20-1; CDR3aa: CSVVAALGQPQHF; CDR3nt: TGCAGTGTGGTTGCAGCTCTAGGTCAGCCCCAGCATTTT
j_gene: TRBJ2-3; abundance: few; d_gene: NA; v_gene: TRBV6-1; CDR3aa: CASSPPGRDTQYF; CDR3nt: TGTGCCAGCAGCCCGCCAGGGAGAGATACGCAGTATTTT
j_gene: TRBJ2-1; abundance: NA; d_gene: NA; v_gene: TRBV4-1; CDR3aa: CASSQGFGDNPNEQFF; CDR3nt: TGCGCCAGCAGCCAAGGGTTCGGGGACAACCCCAATGAGCAGTTCTTC
j_gene: TRBJ1-2; abundance: many; d_gene: TRBD1; v_gene: TRBV12-3/TRBV12-4; CDR3aa: CASSQIDREAAGYTF; CDR3nt: TGTGCCAGCAGCCAAATCGACAGGGAAGCGGCTGGCTACACCTTC
j_gene: TRBJ2-2; abundance: few; d_gene: NA; v_gene: TRBV12-3/TRBV12-4; CDR3aa: CAIPSEGGRNTGELFF; CDR3nt: TGTGCCATCCCCTCAGAGGGGGGGCGGAACACCGGGGAGCTGTTTTTT
j_gene: TRBJ2-1; abundance: few; d_gene: NA; v_gene: TRBV5-1; CDR3aa: CASSTSRSSYNEQFF; CDR3nt: TGCGCCAGCAGTACTAGCAGGAGCTCCTACAATGAGCAGTTCTTC
j_gene: TRBJ1-1; abundance: many; d_gene: NA; v_gene: TRBV12-3/TRBV12-4; CDR3aa: CASSLEVEAFF; CDR3nt: TGTGCCAGCAGTTTAGAGGTTGAAGCTTTCTTT
j_gene: TRBJ1-4; abundance: few; d_gene: NA; v_gene: TRBV10-3; CDR3aa: CAISDWKGTNEKLFF; CDR3nt: TGTGCCATCAGTGATTGGAAGGGAACTAATGAAAAACTGTTTTTT
j_gene: TRBJ2-1; abundance: NA; d_gene: NA; v_gene: TRBV10-3; CDR3aa: CAISGEHNEQFF; CDR3nt: TGTGCCATCAGTGGAGAGCACAATGAGCAGTTCTTC
j_gene: TRBJ1-1; abundance: NA; d_gene: NA; v_gene: TRBV2; CDR3aa: CASSGSMRTENTEAFF; CDR3nt: TGTGCCAGCAGTGGGAGTATGCGGACGGAGAACACTGAAGCTTTCTTT
j_gene: TRBJ2-4; abundance: NA; d_gene: NA; v_gene: TRBV2; CDR3aa: CASSNGGSKNIQYF; CDR3nt: TGTGCCAGCTCAAACGGAGGGTCCAAAAACATTCAGTACTTC
j_gene: TRBJ2-7; abundance: few; d_gene: TRBD2; v_gene: TRBV15; CDR3aa: CATSRDLLAGGRRYEQYF; CDR3nt: TGTGCCACCAGCAGAGATCTACTAGCGGGAGGCCGCCGCTACGAGCAGTACTTC
j_gene: TRBJ2-1; abundance: NA; d_gene: NA; v_gene: TRBV2; CDR3aa: CASSDIEEQFF; CDR3nt: TGTGCCAGCAGTGACATCGAAGAGCAGTTCTTC
j_gene: TRBJ2-2; abundance: few; d_gene: NA; v_gene: TRBV5-1; CDR3aa: CASREVGTGELFF; CDR3nt: TGCGCCAGCAGGGAGGTGGGCACCGGGGAGCTGTTTTTT
j_gene: TRBJ2-5; abundance: once; d_gene: NA; v_gene: TRBV7-6; CDR3aa: CASSLGTASQETQYF; CDR3nt: TGTGCCAGCAGCTTAGGGACAGCGTCGCAAGAGACCCAGTACTTC
j_gene: TRBJ2-3; abundance: NA; d_gene: TRBD2; v_gene: TRBV20-1; CDR3aa: CSALTPMLAGGTDTQYF; CDR3nt: TGCAGTGCTCTCACCCCCATGCTAGCGGGGGGCACAGATACGCAGTATTTT
j_gene: TRBJ2-2; abundance: few; d_gene: TRBD1; v_gene: TRBV5-1; CDR3aa: CASSPTGSGTGELFF; CDR3nt: TGCGCCAGCAGCCCGACAGGGTCGGGCACCGGGGAGCTGTTTTTT
j_gene: TRBJ2-7; abundance: NA; d_gene: TRBD1; v_gene: TRBV20-1; CDR3aa: CSARRGTLDGEQYF; CDR3nt: TGCAGTGCTCGCAGGGGGACACTAGACGGCGAGCAGTACTTC
j_gene: TRBJ1-1; abundance: few; d_gene: NA; v_gene: TRBV6-1; CDR3aa: CASGGGTAANTEAFF; CDR3nt: TGTGCCAGCGGGGGTGGGACCGCCGCGAACACTGAAGCTTTCTTT
j_gene: TRBJ1-1; abundance: many; d_gene: TRBD1; v_gene: TRBV5-6; CDR3aa: CASSWDRNTEAFF; CDR3nt: TGTGCCAGCAGCTGGGACAGGAACACTGAAGCTTTCTTT
j_gene: TRBJ2-7; abundance: NA; d_gene: TRBD2; v_gene: TRBV4-1; CDR3aa: CASSQTSSSSYEQYF; CDR3nt: TGCGCCAGCAGCCAGACTAGCTCAAGCTCCTACGAGCAGTACTTC
j_gene: TRBJ2-1; abundance: NA; d_gene: TRBD1; v_gene: TRBV28; CDR3aa: CASSSHGTGVINEQFF; CDR3nt: TGTGCCAGCAGTTCACACGGGACAGGCGTTATCAATGAGCAGTTCTTC
j_gene: TRBJ2-1; abundance: few; d_gene: TRBD2; v_gene: TRBV7-2; CDR3aa: CASSLAAGGNEQFF; CDR3nt: TGTGCCAGCAGCTTAGCGGCGGGAGGAAATGAGCAGTTCTTC
j_gene: TRBJ2-3; abundance: few; d_gene: TRBD1; v_gene: TRBV20-1; CDR3aa: CSAWGQISRDTQYF; CDR3nt: TGCAGTGCTTGGGGACAGATCTCACGGGATACGCAGTATTTT
j_gene: TRBJ2-3; abundance: many; d_gene: NA; v_gene: TRBV24-1; CDR3aa: CATSDLGDTQYF; CDR3nt: TGTGCCACCAGTGATTTGGGGGATACGCAGTATTTT
j_gene: TRBJ1-4; abundance: few; d_gene: TRBD1; v_gene: TRBV20-1; CDR3aa: CSVRRTGTNEKLFF; CDR3nt: TGCAGTGTTAGGAGGACAGGGACTAATGAAAAACTGTTTTTT
j_gene: TRBJ1-1; abundance: many; d_gene: NA; v_gene: TRBV5-1; CDR3aa: CASSLTGGVGNTEAFF; CDR3nt: TGCGCCAGCAGCTTGACTGGTGGGGTTGGGAACACTGAAGCTTTCTTT
j_gene: TRBJ2-6; abundance: NA; d_gene: NA; v_gene: TRBV3-1; CDR3aa: CASSQNRLVLTF; CDR3nt: TGTGCCAGCAGCCAAAACAGATTAGTCCTGACTTTC
j_gene: TRBJ2-1; abundance: NA; d_gene: TRBD1; v_gene: TRBV6-1; CDR3aa: CASRGQGVYNEQFF; CDR3nt: TGTGCCAGCAGGGGACAGGGCGTCTACAATGAGCAGTTCTTC
j_gene: TRBJ2-1; abundance: few; d_gene: NA; v_gene: TRBV5-1; CDR3aa: CASSLSLSSSYNEQFF; CDR3nt: TGCGCCAGCAGCTTAAGCCTCAGCAGCTCCTACAATGAGCAGTTCTTC
j_gene: TRBJ2-3; abundance: NA; d_gene: TRBD2; v_gene: TRBV7-8; CDR3aa: CASSSFSGRVADTQYF; CDR3nt: TGTGCCAGCAGCTCTTTTAGCGGGAGGGTCGCAGATACGCAGTATTTT
j_gene: TRBJ2-2; abundance: NA; d_gene: NA; v_gene: TRBV18; CDR3aa: CASSPLMATNTGELFF; CDR3nt: TGTGCCAGCTCACCTCTTATGGCCACGAACACCGGGGAGCTGTTTTTT
j_gene: TRBJ2-1; abundance: once; d_gene: NA; v_gene: TRBV2; CDR3aa: CASSLGRQETQFF; CDR3nt: TGTGCCAGCAGTCTTGGGCGGCAAGAGACCCAGTTCTTC
j_gene: TRBJ2-5; abundance: NA; d_gene: NA; v_gene: TRBV5-1; CDR3aa: CASSLEGFIGQETQYF; CDR3nt: TGCGCCAGCAGCTTGGAAGGTTTTATAGGCCAAGAGACCCAGTACTTC
j_gene: TRBJ2-7; abundance: NA; d_gene: TRBD2; v_gene: TRBV5-1; CDR3aa: CASSLVSGGPYEQYF; CDR3nt: TGCGCCAGCAGCTTGGTTAGCGGGGGCCCCTACGAGCAGTACTTC
j_gene: TRBJ1-2; abundance: NA; d_gene: TRBD1; v_gene: TRBV5-1; CDR3aa: CASSWTGATTRYGYTF; CDR3nt: TGCGCCAGCAGCTGGACAGGGGCGACAACCCGCTATGGCTACACCTTC
j_gene: TRBJ2-3; abundance: many; d_gene: TRBD2; v_gene: TRBV20-1; CDR3aa: CSARTSANPISSTDTQYF; CDR3nt: TGCAGTGCTAGAACTAGCGCCAACCCGATCTCTAGCACAGATACGCAGTATTTT
j_gene: TRBJ2-3; abundance: many; d_gene: NA; v_gene: TRBV28; CDR3aa: CASRQSTDTQYF; CDR3nt: TGTGCCAGCAGACAGAGCACAGATACGCAGTATTTT
j_gene: TRBJ2-2; abundance: NA; d_gene: TRBD1; v_gene: TRBV7-8; CDR3aa: CASSFPGQGITGELFF; CDR3nt: TGTGCCAGCAGCTTTCCGGGACAGGGAATCACCGGGGAGCTGTTTTTT
j_gene: TRBJ1-1; abundance: NA; d_gene: NA; v_gene: TRBV6-1; CDR3aa: CASSAEVNTEAFF; CDR3nt: TGTGCCAGCAGCGCAGAGGTGAACACTGAAGCTTTCTTT
j_gene: TRBJ1-1; abundance: many; d_gene: NA; v_gene: TRBV12-3/TRBV12-4; CDR3aa: CASSFPGTLKRAFF; CDR3nt: TGTGCCAGCAGTTTCCCGGGGACCTTAAAGAGGGCTTTCTTT